This T cell receptor (beta chain) was identified in a study of T cell responses to AZD1222 COVID-19 vaccine. At the level of the study: Analysis merged second doses at about 4 or about 12 weeks. General study points: Only a handful of AZD1222 recipients, several in all, had baseline seropositivity. Most donors were white British, females outnumbered males, and clonal diversity was possibly underestimated.

This clone has a single count. Its antigen is still unknown. Clones were sequenced by immunoSEQ multiplex PCR, and TCRdb holds only the in-frame ones, with some missing. Seen here are 90,000 to 150,000 clones, 88% observed once, and the top ten hold more than 3%. The trim removed 4 bases at V and 4 bases at J, leaving 7 bases unmatched. CDR1 LGHDT and CDR2 YNNKEL come from the germline V gene (reference sequence). The CDR3 extends over 14 amino acids. This sequence joins TRBV3-1 (or the pseudogene TRBV3-2) and TRBJ2-7, with 7 bases fitting TRBD1. The sample in question was peripheral blood, obtained on day 0 of AZD1222 vaccination. The TCR was taken from an adult in good health. CDR3 region: CASSRRQGLYEQYF. The CDR3 DNA is TGTGCCAGCAGCCGCCGACAGGGATTATACGAGCAGTACTTC.